This TCR beta chain was captured in a study of brain T cells in children with intractable seizures. Study results and caveats: Clones missing pre-surgery may reflect undersampling of that blood sample.

Surgery cases with the highest brain T cell transcript signatures were chosen for sequencing. In the case of this clone: As yet, its antigen is unknown.

Clones were sequenced by immunoSEQ multiplex PCR, and TCRdb holds only the in-frame ones, with some missing. The data hold about 80,000 clones, with more than 75% observed a single time. The J segment lost 3 bases and the V segment lost 5 bases, leaving 6 bases of the junction unmatched. The CDR3 sequence is 15 residues long. Germline V gene data show CDR1 as SEHNR and CDR2 as FQNEAQ (reference sequence). The rearrangement links TRBV7-9 to TRBJ2-7; 11 bases match TRBD2. This sequence was found in a girl aged 2 to 9 with Rasmussen encephalitis and intractable seizures. Source: peripheral blood, taken at surgery. DNA of the CDR3: TGTGCCAGCAGCCCCCCGGGACTAGCGGTCTACGAGCAGTACTTC. Its protein product is CASSPPGLAVYEQYF. Variable domain in full (rest from reference TRBV7-9 and TRBJ2-7): DTGVSQNPRHKITKRGQNVTFRCDPISEHNRLYWYRQTLGQGPEFLTYFQNEAQLEKSRLLSDRFSAERPKGSFSTLEIQRTEQGDSAMYLCASSPPGLAVYEQYFGPGTRLTVT.